The source of this TCR beta chain is a study of tumor and adjacent non-tumor tissue in lung cancer. Overall study context: There were around eleven adenocarcinoma, a couple of squamous cell carcinoma and 1 small cell lung cancer cases. The patients, some ten men and 4 to 6 women, were about 30 to 76 with stage I to III disease.

Overall study results and limits: In normal lung, the top 100 clones were significantly more dominant than in tumor.

No cell sorting was done before RNA was extracted from the tissue. The normal lung tissue was taken more than 3 cm from the tumor edge. The CDR3 runs to 17 residues. Looked up from germline, CDR1 is SGHDT and CDR2 is YYEEEE. With respect to this clonotype: Its specificity is unknown. Germline and junction disagree at one end, which may indicate a read error.

TCRbeta libraries were built with three rounds of nested PCR, modified from ARM-PCR. TCRdb re-derived calls from the multiplex PCR reads in MiXCR, one entry per CDR3 protein. Found here are under 85,000 distinct CDR3 sequences, about 80% of them singletons; the top ten hold around 43%. The chain joins TRBV5-6 to TRBJ2-4; 10 bases agree with TRBD1. Sequenced material: distant non-tumor lung tissue. This TCR was sampled from a man between 65 and 85 years old with non-small cell lung cancer. The CDR3 protein is CVSIANGTGVVGNIQYF. In DNA, the CDR3 is TGTGTCAGCATCGCTAACGGGACAGGGGTCGTTGGAAACATTCAGTACTTC.